Listed below are T cell receptor beta chains from one sample, sequenced in a study of OX40 agonist ivuxolimab in advanced cancers. TCRdb's table, derived via immunoSEQ multiplex PCR, lists solely in-frame clones and lacks some. The sample yields about 70,000 clones, approximately 89% seen once. The material was CD4+ or CD8+ T cells sorted from blood, obtained in a trial of the OX40 agonist ivuxolimab. Every receptor here comes from an adult with an advanced solid tumor such as melanoma, head and neck, liver or kidney cancer. Each CDR3 is given with its conserved first and last residue. Each record gives: V gene, clone size, D gene, J gene, CDR3 protein, CDR3 DNA. The D gene is left open where the match is weak. Size is omitted from some rows. Given values are once, few, many or a class for expanded clones.

TRBV6-1,NA,NA,TRBJ2-2,CASRERGGNTGELFF,TGTGCCAGCAGGGAGAGAGGGGGAAACACCGGGGAGCTGTTTTTT
TRBV5-4,once,NA,TRBJ1-1,CASSLAQGAEAFF,TGTGCCAGCAGCTTGGCCCAGGGAGCTGAAGCTTTCTTT
TRBV5-1,NA,NA,TRBJ2-5,CASSEQETQYF,TGCGCCAGCAGCGAACAAGAGACCCAGTACTTC
TRBV5-4,NA,NA,TRBJ1-4,CASSSGLANEKLFF,TGTGCCAGCAGCTCCGGGTTGGCTAATGAAAAACTGTTTTTT
TRBV19,once,NA,TRBJ2-7,CASSIPGQLPPYEQYF,TGTGCCAGTAGTATTCCCGGACAGTTACCCCCCTACGAGCAGTACTTC
TRBV25-1,NA,NA,TRBJ1-3,CASSEWGGRPGNTIYF,TGTGCCAGCAGTGAATGGGGGGGCCGGCCGGGAAACACCATATATTTT
TRBV6-6,NA,NA,TRBJ1-5,CASSEGPGVSQPQHF,TGTGCCAGCAGTGAGGGACCGGGGGTGAGTCAGCCCCAGCATTTT
TRBV4-2,NA,NA,TRBJ1-5,CASSQESTPGGNQPQHF,TGTGCCAGCAGCCAAGAGAGTACGCCCGGAGGCAATCAGCCCCAGCATTTT
TRBV7-9,few,TRBD1,TRBJ1-6,CASSFGQGGSPLHF,TGTGCCAGCAGCTTTGGACAGGGGGGCTCACCCCTCCACTTT
TRBV6-1,NA,NA,TRBJ2-5,CASSEGWTSETQYF,TGTGCCAGCAGTGAAGGATGGACTTCGGAGACCCAGTACTTC
TRBV19,NA,TRBD2,TRBJ2-3,CASSTTSGTTDTQYF,TGTGCCAGTAGTACTACTAGCGGGACCACAGATACGCAGTATTTT
TRBV7-9,NA,TRBD1,TRBJ2-5,CASSSSGTGGLETQYF,TGTGCCAGCAGCTCCTCCGGGACAGGGGGCTTAGAGACCCAGTACTTC
TRBV5-1,NA,TRBD1,TRBJ1-1,CASSGKQGAAGAFF,TGCGCCAGCAGCGGAAAACAGGGGGCGGCTGGGGCTTTCTTT
TRBV18,NA,NA,TRBJ2-7,CASSPPTTYEQYF,TGTGCCAGCTCACCACCGACCACCTACGAGCAGTACTTC
TRBV5-4,NA,NA,TRBJ1-1,CASSLQYNTEAFF,TGTGCCAGCAGCTTGCAGTATAACACTGAAGCTTTCTTT
TRBV6-6,once,NA,TRBJ1-3,CASSTSGAHSGNTIYF,TGTGCCAGCAGTACTAGCGGGGCCCACTCTGGAAACACCATATATTTT
TRBV6-5,NA,TRBD1,TRBJ1-1,CASRVKRTGPIEAFF,TGTGCCAGCAGAGTTAAGAGGACAGGACCTATTGAAGCTTTCTTT
TRBV7-2,NA,NA,TRBJ2-3,CASSPSGAQYF,TGTGCCAGCAGCCCCTCCGGGGCGCAGTATTTT
TRBV6-1,NA,TRBD1,TRBJ1-2,CASRTGGPSNYGYTF,TGTGCCAGCAGGACAGGGGGTCCGTCTAACTATGGCTACACCTTC
TRBV5-4,NA,TRBD1,TRBJ1-2,CASSQTGAYGYTF,TGTGCCAGCAGCCAAACAGGGGCGTATGGCTACACCTTC
TRBV29-1,NA,TRBD2,TRBJ2-1,CSVEDRLANRIYEQFF,TGCAGCGTTGAAGATCGACTAGCTAATAGGATCTATGAGCAGTTCTTC
TRBV19,NA,TRBD2,TRBJ2-2,CASSSSGGALAGELFF,TGTGCCAGTAGCTCAAGCGGGGGGGCCCTTGCCGGGGAGCTGTTTTTT
TRBV18,NA,TRBD1,TRBJ1-1,CASSQSGGLGTEAFF,TGTGCCAGCTCCCAATCAGGGGGCTTAGGCACTGAAGCTTTCTTT
TRBV5-5,NA,NA,TRBJ2-3,CASSLEGYRTDTQYF,TGTGCCAGCAGCTTGGAAGGGTACCGCACAGATACGCAGTATTTT
TRBV7-2,NA,TRBD1,TRBJ1-1,CASSLRQGNTEAFF,TGTGCCAGCAGCTTACGACAGGGGAACACTGAAGCTTTCTTT
TRBV9,NA,TRBD2,TRBJ2-3,CASSVGVAGTDTQYF,TGTGCCAGCAGCGTAGGGGTAGCGGGGACCGATACGCAGTATTTT
TRBV5-8,NA,NA,TRBJ2-7,CASSLGGGYEQYF,TGTGCCAGCAGCTTGGGTGGCGGCTACGAGCAGTACTTC
TRBV9,once,NA,TRBJ1-3,CASSRGGKTSGNTIYF,TGTGCCAGCTCCAGAGGGGGGAAAACTTCTGGAAACACCATATATTTT
TRBV19,few,NA,TRBJ1-2,CASSRSGQLNGYTF,TGTGCCAGTAGTCGATCAGGACAACTTAATGGCTACACCTTC
TRBV19,NA,NA,TRBJ1-6,CASSGAGSSYNSPLHF,TGTGCCAGTAGTGGGGCCGGGAGCTCCTATAATTCACCCCTCCACTTT
TRBV18,NA,NA,TRBJ2-7,CASSQTSRYGQYF,TGTGCCAGCTCACAAACCTCGCGCTACGGGCAGTACTTC
TRBV10-2,NA,TRBD1,TRBJ1-1,CASSGGTGGTEAFF,TGCGCCAGCAGCGGCGGGACAGGGGGCACTGAAGCTTTCTTT
TRBV4-1,NA,NA,TRBJ2-7,CASSLPGAYEQYF,TGCGCCAGCAGCTTACCAGGGGCATACGAGCAGTACTTC
TRBV18,NA,NA,TRBJ1-1,CASSPSTYRTEAFF,TGTGCCAGCTCGCCATCGACGTACAGAACTGAAGCTTTCTTT
TRBV7-8,NA,NA,TRBJ1-1,CASSLAGSEAFF,TGTGCCAGCAGCTTAGCAGGGTCTGAAGCTTTCTTT
TRBV18,NA,NA,TRBJ1-2,CASSPSEGANYGYTF,TGTGCCAGCTCACCATCCGAAGGGGCTAACTATGGCTACACCTTC
TRBV5-1,NA,TRBD1,TRBJ2-5,CASSLAGTGVQETQYF,TGCGCCAGCAGCTTGGCCGGGACAGGGGTCCAAGAGACCCAGTACTTC
TRBV30,NA,TRBD1,TRBJ1-3,CAWSPRGQGNTIYF,TGTGCCTGGAGCCCCCGGGGACAGGGAAACACCATATATTTT
TRBV7-9,NA,NA,TRBJ1-2,CASSLEGGLGYTF,TGTGCCAGCAGCTTGGAAGGGGGTCTTGGCTACACCTTC
TRBV9,NA,NA,TRBJ2-1,CASRAGTTRAYNEQFF,TGTGCCAGCAGGGCGGGGACGACCAGAGCGTACAATGAGCAGTTCTTC
TRBV10-2,once,NA,TRBJ1-5,CASSEGQNNQPQHF,TGCGCCAGCAGTGAAGGGCAGAACAATCAGCCCCAGCATTTT
TRBV30,few,NA,TRBJ1-2,CAWSVITLYGYTF,TGTGCCTGGAGTGTAATTACCCTGTATGGCTACACCTTC
TRBV29-1,NA,NA,TRBJ2-2,CSVTGMRNTGELFF,TGCAGCGTTACGGGGATGAGAAACACCGGGGAGCTGTTTTTT
TRBV6-4,once,NA,TRBJ1-4,CASSDSAPNIATNEKLFF,TGTGCCAGCAGTGACTCGGCACCTAACATTGCAACTAATGAAAAACTGTTTTTT
TRBV6-5,NA,NA,TRBJ1-6,CASSWNDNSPLHF,TGTGCCAGCAGTTGGAACGATAATTCACCCCTCCACTTT
TRBV30,NA,NA,TRBJ2-1,CAWSNRVNEQFF,TGTGCCTGGAGTAACAGGGTCAATGAGCAGTTCTTC
TRBV19,once,NA,TRBJ2-1,CASSIPVGGSEQFF,TGTGCCAGTAGTATACCGGTTGGAGGATCCGAGCAGTTCTTC
TRBV7-9,NA,NA,TRBJ2-3,CASSLGLASITDTQYF,TGTGCCAGCAGCCTCGGTCTAGCGTCAATCACAGATACGCAGTATTTT